Presented here are 16 T cell receptor beta chains from one specimen sequenced in a study of blood T cell repertoires in COVID-19 (dated by TCRdb to about 2020). Library construction relied on the immunoSEQ multiplex PCR assay. What TCRdb holds here is the immuneACCESS table cut down to in-frame rearrangements. Part of the clones is not present; checked against another copy, under half of the missing clones reflect an unresolved V gene, and the others are unexplained. The table for this sample lists 150,000 to 200,000 clones; more than 75% of them were counted only once. In total, the top ten clones hold over 3.5% of the sample. Sequencing input: peripheral blood. Source of these receptors: a young man with active or convalescent COVID-19.

This clone was seen only once. This chain uses TRBV30 with TRBJ1-1; no reliable D call. The CDR3 is made up of 10 amino acids. The germline V and J ends were trimmed by 3 bases and 5 bases, with 4 bases remaining between them. Germline CDR1 and CDR2: GTSNPN and SVGIG (reference sequence). The CDR3 is CAWRRTEAFF. The CDR3 DNA reads TGTGCCTGGAGGAGAACTGAAGCTTTCTTT.

J is TRBJ1-2 and V is TRBV29-1; possibly TRBD1 for D (5 bases). The length of the CDR3 is 14 residues. The germline V gene encodes CDR1 SQVTM and CDR2 ANQGSEA. The germline V and J ends were trimmed by 6 bases and 0 bases, with 14 bases remaining between them. The CDR3 spells CSVKEGRANYGYTF. CDR3 coding DNA: TGCAGCGTCAAGGAGGGGAGAGCTAACTATGGCTACACCTTC.

The sample holds a few counts of this clone. The chain combines TRBV6-5 with TRBJ1-4; 8 nucleotides match TRBD1. Trimming at V came to 8 bases and at J to 6 bases, leaving 11 bases not matched to a gene. CDR3 length equals 15 residues. The V gene's germline CDR1 is MNHEY and CDR2 SVGAGI. CDR3 sequence (DNA): TGTGCCAGCGGGGGCAGGGGGCGCCTGGATGAAAAACTGTTTTTT. It translates to CASGGRGRLDEKLFF.

V gene TRBV19 combines with J gene TRBJ2-3; TRBD2 aligns across 10 bases. This CDR3 has 17 residues. The trim removed 3 bases at V and 6 bases at J, leaving 12 bases unmatched. In germline, CDR1 is LNHDA, CDR2 SQIVND (reference sequence). CDR3 coding DNA: TGTGCCAGTAGTATTCCCCGGACTAGCGGCCGGGTGGATACGCAGTATTTT. Translating gives CASSIPRTSGRVDTQYF.

The chain joins TRBV5-4 to TRBJ2-7, with 8 bases fitting TRBD1. Germline CDR1 reads SGHNT; CDR2 reads YYREEE (reference sequence). This CDR3 is 14 amino acids long. J gave up 2 bases and V 3 bases, and 4 bases lay outside the gene matches. The CDR3 is CASSSTGGTYEQYV. The CDR3 coding sequence is TGTGCCAGCAGCTCCACAGGGGGGACCTACGAGCAGTACGTC.

This clone has a handful of counts. The V and J genes are TRBV7-9 and TRBJ2-1, with D possibly TRBD2 on 6 matching bases. Trimming cost V 6 bases and J 2 bases, with 20 bases left between them. Germline V gene sequence: CDR1 SEHNR, CDR2 FQNEAQ (reference sequence). CDR3 size: 17 residues. The CDR3 is CASRSTTGTEAYNEQFF. The DNA for the CDR3 is TGTGCCAGCAGGTCCACGACCGGGACTGAGGCCTACAATGAGCAGTTCTTC.

This clone was detected a few times. CDR3 residues: CARSSSAAANYGYTF. The CDR3 DNA follows: TGTGCCAGAAGCTCCTCGGCGGCAGCTAACTATGGCTACACCTTC. The chain carries TRBV7-5 and TRBJ1-2. TRBV7-5 is listed as a pseudogene. CDR3 size: 15 residues.

This chain joins TRBV2 and TRBJ2-7; TRBD1 is a possible D gene (6 bases). This CDR3 comprises 13 residues. V lost 7 bases and J 4 bases, leaving 14 bases between the germline ends. Germline CDR1 SNHLY, CDR2 FYNNEI. CDR3 protein: CASKGSGEYEQYV. CDR3 coding DNA: TGTGCCAGCAAGGGATCAGGGGAGTACGAGCAGTACGTC.

The gene calls are TRBV11-2 and TRBJ1-4, with a possible D match to TRBD1 (5 bases). The CDR3 loop spans 16 amino acids. Germline-derived CDR1 and CDR2 are SGHAT and FQNNGV. V lost 0 bases, J lost 7 bases, and 15 bases lay in between. CDR3 sequence reads: CASSLDRGGSGEKLFF. DNA of the CDR3: TGTGCCAGCAGCTTAGACCGCGGGGGGTCTGGTGAAAAACTGTTTTTT.

The genes are TRBV10-1 and TRBJ2-2; 7 bases agree with TRBD2. CDR1 and CDR2 from the germline V gene are WNHNN and SYGVQD (reference sequence). The ends lost 8 bases at V and 2 bases at J; junction bases unmatched: 5. This CDR3 region has 14 residues. The CDR3 spells CASLSGANTGELFF. The CDR3 DNA sequence: TGCGCCAGCTTAAGCGGGGCCAACACCGGGGAGCTGTTTTTT.

This clone showed up just a few times. The chain employs TRBV28 and TRBJ1-2, with D perhaps matching TRBD1 (6 bases). The CDR3 spans 14 residues. V lost 6 bases and J lost 4, with 15 bases in between. CDR1 and CDR2 from the germline V gene are MDHEN and SYDVKM. Written as DNA, the CDR3 is TGTGCCAGCAGCCCCTCAGGGGTAGTCTATGGCTACACCTTC. Residues: CASSPSGVVYGYTF.

On this clone: Other nucleotide sequences in the sample specify the same CDR3. CDR3 region: CASSLDADGYTF. CDR3 nucleotides: TGCGCCAGCAGCTTGGACGCAGATGGCTACACCTTC. The chain recombines TRBV5-1 with TRBJ1-2; D not resolved. The germline V gene encodes CDR1 SGHRS and CDR2 YFSETQ. The CDR3 has 12 residues. Trimming cost V 0 bases and J 6 bases, with 6 bases left between them. Variable domain in full (rest from reference TRBV5-1 and TRBJ1-2): KAGVTQTPRYLIKTRGQQVTLSCSPISGHRSVSWYQQTPGQGLQFLFEYFSETQRNKGNFPGRFSGRQFSNSRSEMNVSTLELGDSALYLCASSLDADGYTFGSGTRLTVV.

V gene TRBV13 combines with J gene TRBJ2-2, with D possibly being TRBD1 (5 bases). The CDR3 covers 13 residues. Trimming left V 5 bases short and J 6 bases short, with 10 bases between. The V gene's germline CDR1 is PRHDT and CDR2 FYEKMQ (reference sequence). This chain's CDR3 is CASSLRAPGELFF. CDR3 sequence (DNA): TGTGCCAGCAGCCTCAGGGCTCCCGGGGAGCTGTTTTTT.

The chain is built from TRBV19 and TRBJ2-5; D is uncertain. Germline V CDR1 and CDR2: LNHDA, SQIVND (reference sequence). V was trimmed by 3 bases and J by 5 bases, leaving 13 bases between them. The CDR3 is 14 amino acids. CDR3 sequence: CASSIRGFPETQYF. The CDR3 coding sequence is TGTGCCAGTAGTATTAGAGGTTTCCCTGAGACCCAGTACTTC. The full variable domain, with the rest looked up from reference TRBV19 and TRBJ2-5, is DGGITQSPKYLFRKEGQNVTLSCEQNLNHDAMYWYRQDPGQGLRLIYYSQIVNDFQKGDIAEGYSVSREKKESFPLTVTSAQKNPTAFYLCASSIRGFPETQYFGPGTRLLVL.

This chain uses TRBV24-1 with TRBJ2-7; D is unresolved. V was clipped by 4 bases and J by 3 bases, with 15 bases between them. This CDR3 has 15 residues. Germline V gene lookup returns CDR1 KGHDR and CDR2 SFDVKD. The CDR3 reads CATSDPGADHYEQYF. The CDR3 region has the DNA TGTGCCACCAGTGACCCGGGTGCTGACCACTACGAGCAGTACTTC.

The chain has TRBV5-1 and TRBJ2-7; 11 nucleotides line up with TRBD2. The ends lost 4 bases at V and 3 bases at J; junction bases unmatched: 3. Per germline, CDR1 SGHRS and CDR2 YFSETQ. The CDR3 runs to 14 residues. Here the CDR3 DNA reads TGCGCCAGCAGCCCGGGACTAGCGGTCTACGAGCAGTACTTC. Protein sequence: CASSPGLAVYEQYF. Supplemented by reference TRBV5-1 and TRBJ2-7, the full variable domain reads KAGVTQTPRYLIKTRGQQVTLSCSPISGHRSVSWYQQTPGQGLQFLFEYFSETQRNKGNFPGRFSGRQFSNSRSEMNVSTLELGDSALYLCASSPGLAVYEQYFGPGTRLTVT.